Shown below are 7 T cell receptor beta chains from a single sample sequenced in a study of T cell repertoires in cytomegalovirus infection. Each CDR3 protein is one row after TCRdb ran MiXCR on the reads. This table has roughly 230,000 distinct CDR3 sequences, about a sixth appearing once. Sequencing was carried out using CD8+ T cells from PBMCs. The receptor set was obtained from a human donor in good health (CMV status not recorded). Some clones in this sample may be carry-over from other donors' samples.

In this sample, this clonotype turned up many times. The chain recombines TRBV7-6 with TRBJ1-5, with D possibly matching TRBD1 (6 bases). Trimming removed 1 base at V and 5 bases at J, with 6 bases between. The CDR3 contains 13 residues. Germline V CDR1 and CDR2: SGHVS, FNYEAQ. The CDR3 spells CASSLGTDQPQHF. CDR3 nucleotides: TGTGCCAGCAGCTTAGGGACAGATCAGCCCCAGCATTTT.

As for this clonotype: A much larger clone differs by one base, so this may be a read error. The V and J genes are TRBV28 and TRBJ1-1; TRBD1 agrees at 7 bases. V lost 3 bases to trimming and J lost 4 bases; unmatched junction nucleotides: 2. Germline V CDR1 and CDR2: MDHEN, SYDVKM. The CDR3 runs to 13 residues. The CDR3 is CASSLTGITEAFF. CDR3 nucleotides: TGTGCCAGCAGTTTGACAGGGATCACTGAAGCTTTCTTT.

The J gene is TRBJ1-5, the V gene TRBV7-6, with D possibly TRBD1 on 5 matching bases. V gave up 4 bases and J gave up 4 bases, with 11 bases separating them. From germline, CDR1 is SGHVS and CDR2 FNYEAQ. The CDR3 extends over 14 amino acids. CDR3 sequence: CASSSGWGNQPQHF. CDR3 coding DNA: TGTGCCAGCAGCTCCGGCTGGGGGAATCAGCCCCAGCATTTT.

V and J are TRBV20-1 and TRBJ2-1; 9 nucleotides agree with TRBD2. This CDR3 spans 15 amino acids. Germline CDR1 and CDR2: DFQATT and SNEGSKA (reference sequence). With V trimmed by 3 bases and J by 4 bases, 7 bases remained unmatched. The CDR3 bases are TGCAGTGCTAGGAATAGCGGGGGCCAGTACAATGAGCAGTTCTTC. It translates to CSARNSGGQYNEQFF.

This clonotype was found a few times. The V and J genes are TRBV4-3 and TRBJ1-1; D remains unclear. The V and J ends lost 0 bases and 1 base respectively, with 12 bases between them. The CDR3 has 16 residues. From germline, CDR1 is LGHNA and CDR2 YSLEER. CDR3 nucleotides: TGCGCCAGCAGCCAAGATCTTTGGCAGGCGAACACTGAAGCTTTCTTT. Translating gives CASSQDLWQANTEAFF.

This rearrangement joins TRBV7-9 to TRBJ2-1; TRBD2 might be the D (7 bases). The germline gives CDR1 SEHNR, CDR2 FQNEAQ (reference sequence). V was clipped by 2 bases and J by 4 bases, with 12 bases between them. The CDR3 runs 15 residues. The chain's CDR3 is CASSLRGGEYNEQFF. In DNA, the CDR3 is TGTGCCAGCAGCTTAAGGGGGGGTGAGTACAATGAGCAGTTCTTC.

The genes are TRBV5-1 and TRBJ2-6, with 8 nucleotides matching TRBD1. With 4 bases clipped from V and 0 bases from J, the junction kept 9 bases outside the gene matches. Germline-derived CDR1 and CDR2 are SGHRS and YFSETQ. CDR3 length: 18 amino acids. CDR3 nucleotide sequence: TGCGCCAGCAGCCAAGGGACAGGTGTATACTCTGGGGCCAACGTCCTGACTTTC. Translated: CASSQGTGVYSGANVLTF.